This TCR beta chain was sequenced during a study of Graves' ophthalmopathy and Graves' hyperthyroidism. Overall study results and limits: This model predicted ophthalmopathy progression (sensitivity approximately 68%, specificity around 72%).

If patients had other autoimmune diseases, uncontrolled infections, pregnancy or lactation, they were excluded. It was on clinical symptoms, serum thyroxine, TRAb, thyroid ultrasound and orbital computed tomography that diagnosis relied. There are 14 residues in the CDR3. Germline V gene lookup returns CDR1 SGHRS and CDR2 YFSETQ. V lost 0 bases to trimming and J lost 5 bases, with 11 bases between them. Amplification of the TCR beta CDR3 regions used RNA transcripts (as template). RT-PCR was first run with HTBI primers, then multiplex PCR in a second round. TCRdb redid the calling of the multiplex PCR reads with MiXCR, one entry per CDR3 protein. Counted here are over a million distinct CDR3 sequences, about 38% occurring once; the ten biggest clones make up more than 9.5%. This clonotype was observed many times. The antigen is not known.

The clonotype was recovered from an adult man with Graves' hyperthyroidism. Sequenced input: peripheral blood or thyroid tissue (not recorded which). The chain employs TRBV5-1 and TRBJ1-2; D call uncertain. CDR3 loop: CASSLEGMDYGYTF. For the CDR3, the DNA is TGCGCCAGCAGCTTGGAGGGTATGGATTATGGCTACACCTTC.